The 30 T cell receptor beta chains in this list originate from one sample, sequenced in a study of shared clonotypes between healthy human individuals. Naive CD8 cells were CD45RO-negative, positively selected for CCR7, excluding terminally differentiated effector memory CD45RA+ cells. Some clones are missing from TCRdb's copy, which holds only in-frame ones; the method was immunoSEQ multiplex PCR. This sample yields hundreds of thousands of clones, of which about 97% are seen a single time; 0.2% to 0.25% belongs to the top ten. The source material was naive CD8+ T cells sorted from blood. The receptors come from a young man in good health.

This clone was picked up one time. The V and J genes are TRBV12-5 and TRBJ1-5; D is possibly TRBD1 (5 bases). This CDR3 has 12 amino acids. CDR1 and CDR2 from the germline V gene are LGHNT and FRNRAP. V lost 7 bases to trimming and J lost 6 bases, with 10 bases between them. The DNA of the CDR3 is TGTGCTAGTGCCGCTGGGGGTCAGCCCCAGCATTTT. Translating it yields CASAAGGQPQHF.

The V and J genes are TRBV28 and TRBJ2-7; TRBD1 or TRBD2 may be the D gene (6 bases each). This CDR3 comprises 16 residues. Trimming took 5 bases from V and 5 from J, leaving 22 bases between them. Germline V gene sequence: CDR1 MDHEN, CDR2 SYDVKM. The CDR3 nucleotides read TGTGCCAGCAGTACCCCTACGGGGGCGGCCTGGGACGAGCAGTACTTC. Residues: CASSTPTGAAWDEQYF. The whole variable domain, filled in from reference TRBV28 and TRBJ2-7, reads DVKVTQSSRYLVKRTGEKVFLECVQDMDHENMFWYRQDPGLGLRLIYFSYDVKMKEKGDIPEGYSVSREKKERFSLILESASTNQTSMYLCASSTPTGAAWDEQYFGPGTRLTVT.

CDR3 residues: CASSSPLAGTPTDTQYF. In nucleotides, the CDR3 is TGTGCCAGCAGCTCCCCCTTAGCGGGGACACCCACAGATACGCAGTATTTT. This chain uses TRBV7-8 with TRBJ2-3; 8 nucleotides agree with TRBD2. The trim removed 4 bases at V and 2 bases at J, leaving 11 bases unmatched. Germline V gene sequence: CDR1 SGHVS, CDR2 FQNEAQ. The CDR3 totals 17 residues.

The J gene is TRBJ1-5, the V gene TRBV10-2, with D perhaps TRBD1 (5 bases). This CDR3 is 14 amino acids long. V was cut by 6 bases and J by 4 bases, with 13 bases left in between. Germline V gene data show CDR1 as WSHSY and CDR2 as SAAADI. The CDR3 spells CASSSGVLNQPQHF. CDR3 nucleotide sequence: TGCGCCAGCAGCTCGGGGGTTCTTAATCAGCCCCAGCATTTT.

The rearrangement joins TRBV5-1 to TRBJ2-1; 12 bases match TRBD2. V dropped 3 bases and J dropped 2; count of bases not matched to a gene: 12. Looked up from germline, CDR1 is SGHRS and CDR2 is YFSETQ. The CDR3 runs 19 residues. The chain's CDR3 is CASSSISGLAGLTYNEQFF. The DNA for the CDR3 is TGCGCCAGCAGCTCGATCTCCGGACTAGCGGGACTGACCTACAATGAGCAGTTCTTC.

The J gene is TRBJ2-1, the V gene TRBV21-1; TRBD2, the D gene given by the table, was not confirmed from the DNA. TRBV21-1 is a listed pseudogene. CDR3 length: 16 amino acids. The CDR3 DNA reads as TGTGCCAGCAGGGGGACTAGCGGCAACATCTACAATGAGCAGTTCTTC. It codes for CASRGTSGNIYNEQFF.

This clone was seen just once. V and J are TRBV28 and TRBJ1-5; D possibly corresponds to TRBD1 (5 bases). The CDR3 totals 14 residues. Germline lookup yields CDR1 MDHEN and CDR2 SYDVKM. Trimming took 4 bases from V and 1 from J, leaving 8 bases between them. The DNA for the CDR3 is TGTGCCAGCAGTTGGCGACAGAGCAATCAGCCCCAGCATTTT. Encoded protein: CASSWRQSNQPQHF. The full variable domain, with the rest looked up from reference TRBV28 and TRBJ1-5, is DVKVTQSSRYLVKRTGEKVFLECVQDMDHENMFWYRQDPGLGLRLIYFSYDVKMKEKGDIPEGYSVSREKKERFSLILESASTNQTSMYLCASSWRQSNQPQHFGDGTRLSIL.

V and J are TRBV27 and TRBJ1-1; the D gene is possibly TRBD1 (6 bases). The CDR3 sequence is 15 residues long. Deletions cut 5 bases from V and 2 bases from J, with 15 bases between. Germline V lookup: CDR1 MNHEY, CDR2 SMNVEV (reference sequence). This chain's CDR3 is CASSQRGGYNTEAFF. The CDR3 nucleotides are TGTGCCAGCAGTCAAAGGGGGGGTTATAACACTGAAGCTTTCTTT.

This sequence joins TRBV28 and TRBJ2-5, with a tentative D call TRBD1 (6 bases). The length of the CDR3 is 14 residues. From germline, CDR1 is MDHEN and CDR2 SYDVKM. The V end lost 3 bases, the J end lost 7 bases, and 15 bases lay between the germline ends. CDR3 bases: TGTGCCAGCAGTTTGAGACAGGACCGCGGGACCCAGTACTTC. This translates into CASSLRQDRGTQYF.

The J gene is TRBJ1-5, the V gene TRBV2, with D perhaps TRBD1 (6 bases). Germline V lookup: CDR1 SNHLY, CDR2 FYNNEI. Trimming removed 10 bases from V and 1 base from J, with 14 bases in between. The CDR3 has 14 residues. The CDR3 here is CATRARGSNQPQHF. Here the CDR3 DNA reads TGTGCCACCAGGGCGAGGGGGAGCAATCAGCCCCAGCATTTT.

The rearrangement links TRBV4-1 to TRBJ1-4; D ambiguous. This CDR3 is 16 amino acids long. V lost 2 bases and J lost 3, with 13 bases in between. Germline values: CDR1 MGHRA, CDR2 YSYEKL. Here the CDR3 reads CASSQRLIRSNEKLFF. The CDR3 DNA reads TGCGCCAGCAGCCAAAGATTGATAAGGTCTAATGAAAAACTGTTTTTT.

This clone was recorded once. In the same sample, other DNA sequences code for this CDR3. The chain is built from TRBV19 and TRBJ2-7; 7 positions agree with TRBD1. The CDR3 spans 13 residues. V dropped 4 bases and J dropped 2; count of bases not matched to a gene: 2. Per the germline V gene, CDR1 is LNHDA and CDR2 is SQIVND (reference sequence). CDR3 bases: TGTGCCAGTAGTAGTCAGGGGGCCTACGAGCAGTACTTC. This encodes CASSSQGAYEQYF.

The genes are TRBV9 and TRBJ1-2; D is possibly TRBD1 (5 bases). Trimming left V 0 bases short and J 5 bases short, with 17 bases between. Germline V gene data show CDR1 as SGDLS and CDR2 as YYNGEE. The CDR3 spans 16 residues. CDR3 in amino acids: CASSVARQGRGYGYTF. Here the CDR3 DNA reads TGTGCCAGCAGCGTAGCTAGGCAGGGAAGAGGGTATGGCTACACCTTC.

In nucleotides, the CDR3 is TGTGCCAGCAAACCACATGGGGGACTCTCCTACGAGCAGTACTTC. Encoded protein: CASKPHGGLSYEQYF. The chain joins TRBV27 to TRBJ2-7; perhaps TRBD2 as D (6 bases). The CDR3 contains 15 residues. V was pared by 7 bases and J by 0 bases, with 16 bases between. The germline V gene encodes CDR1 MNHEY and CDR2 SMNVEV (reference sequence).

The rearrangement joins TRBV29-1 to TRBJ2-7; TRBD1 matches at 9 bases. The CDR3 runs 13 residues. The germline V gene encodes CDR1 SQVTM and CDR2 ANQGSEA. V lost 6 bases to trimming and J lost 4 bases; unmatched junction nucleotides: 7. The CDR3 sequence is CSVQTGGGYEQYF. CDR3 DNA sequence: TGCAGCGTCCAGACAGGGGGAGGGTACGAGCAGTACTTC.

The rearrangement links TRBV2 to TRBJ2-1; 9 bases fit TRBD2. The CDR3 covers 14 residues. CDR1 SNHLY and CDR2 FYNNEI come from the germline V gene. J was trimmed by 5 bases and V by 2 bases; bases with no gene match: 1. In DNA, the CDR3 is TGTGCCAGCAGTGAACTAGCGGGAAACAATGAGCAGTTCTTC. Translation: CASSELAGNNEQFF.

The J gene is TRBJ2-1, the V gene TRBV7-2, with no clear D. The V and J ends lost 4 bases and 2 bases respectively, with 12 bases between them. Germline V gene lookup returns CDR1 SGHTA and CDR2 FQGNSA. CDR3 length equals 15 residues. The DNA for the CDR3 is TGTGCCAGCAGCTCGACTCCTACTGCCTACAATGAGCAGTTCTTC. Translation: CASSSTPTAYNEQFF.

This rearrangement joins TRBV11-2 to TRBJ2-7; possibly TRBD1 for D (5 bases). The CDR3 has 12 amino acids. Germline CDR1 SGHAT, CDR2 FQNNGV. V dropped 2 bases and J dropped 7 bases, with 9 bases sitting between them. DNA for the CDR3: TGTGCCAGCAGCTTATTTGGGGCAGAGCAGTACTTC. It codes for CASSLFGAEQYF.

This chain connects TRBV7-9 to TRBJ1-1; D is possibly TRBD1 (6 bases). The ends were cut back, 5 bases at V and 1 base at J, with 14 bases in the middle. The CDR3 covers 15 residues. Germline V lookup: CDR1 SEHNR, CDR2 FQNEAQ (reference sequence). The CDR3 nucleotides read TGTGCCAGCAGCCAAGTGTCAGGGGAGAACACTGAAGCTTTCTTT. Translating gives CASSQVSGENTEAFF.

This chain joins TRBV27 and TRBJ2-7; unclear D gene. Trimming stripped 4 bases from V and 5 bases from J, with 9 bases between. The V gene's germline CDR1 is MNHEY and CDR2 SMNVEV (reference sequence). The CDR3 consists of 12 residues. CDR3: CASSSLPDEQYF. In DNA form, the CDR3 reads TGTGCCAGCAGTTCCCTCCCCGACGAGCAGTACTTC.

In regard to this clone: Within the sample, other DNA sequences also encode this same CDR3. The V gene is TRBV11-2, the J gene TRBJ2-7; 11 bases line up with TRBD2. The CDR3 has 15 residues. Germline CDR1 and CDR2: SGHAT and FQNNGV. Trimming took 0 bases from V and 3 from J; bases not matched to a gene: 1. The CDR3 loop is CASSLETSGSYEQYF. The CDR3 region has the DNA TGTGCCAGCAGCTTAGAAACTAGCGGGAGCTACGAGCAGTACTTC.

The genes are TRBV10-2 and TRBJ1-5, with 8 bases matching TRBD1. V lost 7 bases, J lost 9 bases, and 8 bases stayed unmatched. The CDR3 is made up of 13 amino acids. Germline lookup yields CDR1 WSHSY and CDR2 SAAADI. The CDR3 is CASTQAGGWPQHF. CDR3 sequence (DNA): TGCGCCAGCACACAGGCAGGGGGCTGGCCCCAGCATTTT.

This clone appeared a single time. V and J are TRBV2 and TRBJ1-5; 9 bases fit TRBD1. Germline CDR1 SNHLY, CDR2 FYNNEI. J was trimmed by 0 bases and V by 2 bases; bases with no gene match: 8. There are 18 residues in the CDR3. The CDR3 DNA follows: TGTGCCAGCAGTGAAACGGTTCTACAGGGGGCTAGCAATCAGCCCCAGCATTTT. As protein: CASSETVLQGASNQPQHF. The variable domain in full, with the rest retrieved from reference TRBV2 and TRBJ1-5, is EPEVTQTPSHQVTQMGQEVILRCVPISNHLYFYWYRQILGQKVEFLVSFYNNEISEKSEIFDDQFSVERPDGSNFTLKIRSTKLEDSAMYFCASSETVLQGASNQPQHFGDGTRLSIL.

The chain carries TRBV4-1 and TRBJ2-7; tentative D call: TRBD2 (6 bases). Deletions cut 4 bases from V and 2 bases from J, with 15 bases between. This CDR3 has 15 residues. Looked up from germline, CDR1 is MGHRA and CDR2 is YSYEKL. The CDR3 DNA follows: TGCGCCAGCAGCCCCTCACGTGCGGGGACCTACGAGCAGTACTTC. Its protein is CASSPSRAGTYEQYF.

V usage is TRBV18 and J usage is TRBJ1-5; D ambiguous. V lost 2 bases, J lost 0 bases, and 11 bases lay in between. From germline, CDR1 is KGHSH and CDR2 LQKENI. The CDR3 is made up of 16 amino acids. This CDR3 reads CASSPVETDSNQPQHF. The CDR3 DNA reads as TGTGCCAGCTCACCAGTGGAGACTGATAGCAATCAGCCCCAGCATTTT.

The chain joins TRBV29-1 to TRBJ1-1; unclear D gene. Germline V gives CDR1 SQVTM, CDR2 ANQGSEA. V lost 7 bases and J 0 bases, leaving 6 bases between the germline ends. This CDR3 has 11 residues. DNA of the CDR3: TGCAGCGCCGATTTGAACACTGAAGCTTTCTTT. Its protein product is CSADLNTEAFF.

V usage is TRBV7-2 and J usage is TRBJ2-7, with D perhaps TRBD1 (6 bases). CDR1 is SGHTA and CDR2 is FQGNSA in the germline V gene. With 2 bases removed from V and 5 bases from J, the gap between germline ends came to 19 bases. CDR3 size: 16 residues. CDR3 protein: CASSLSPLSGANEQYF. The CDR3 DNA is TGTGCCAGCAGCTTATCCCCTCTCTCAGGGGCTAACGAGCAGTACTTC.

The CDR3 nucleotides read TGTGCCAGCAGTTCTCAGGGGCTTCAGGACGAGCAGTACTTC. It codes for CASSSQGLQDEQYF. V is TRBV27 and J is TRBJ2-7, with D maybe TRBD1 (6 bases). Germline V gene sequence: CDR1 MNHEY, CDR2 SMNVEV (reference sequence). Deletions cut 4 bases from V and 5 bases from J, with 15 bases between. This CDR3 spans 14 amino acids.

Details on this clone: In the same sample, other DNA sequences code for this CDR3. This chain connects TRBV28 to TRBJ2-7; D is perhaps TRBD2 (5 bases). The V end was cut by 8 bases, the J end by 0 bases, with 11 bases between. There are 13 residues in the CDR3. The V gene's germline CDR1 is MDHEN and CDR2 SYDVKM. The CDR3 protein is CASSLGSSYEQYF. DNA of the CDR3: TGTGCCAGCTCCCTGGGGAGCTCCTACGAGCAGTACTTC.

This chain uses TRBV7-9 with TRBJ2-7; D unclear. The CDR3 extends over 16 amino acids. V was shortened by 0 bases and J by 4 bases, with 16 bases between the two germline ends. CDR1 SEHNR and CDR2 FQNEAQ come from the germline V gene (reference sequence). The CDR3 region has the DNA TGTGCCAGCAGCTTAGCGCCAGGTGTGCGCGCGTACGAGCAGTACTTC. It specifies CASSLAPGVRAYEQYF.